This T cell receptor (beta chain) was identified during a study of beta chain features in type 1 diabetes. In germline, CDR1 is SGDLS, CDR2 YYNGEE. The CDR3 totals 15 residues. With V trimmed by 3 bases and J by 8 bases, 6 bases remained unmatched. Sequenced material consisted of expressed TCRB transcripts (all of the isolated RNA was reverse transcribed). Sequencing used immunoSEQ multiplex PCR; TCRdb keeps in-frame clones, though not all of them. The sample shows some 410,000 clones, roughly an eighth of them seen only once. The clonotype was recovered from a woman in her late teens or twenties in good health. The chain employs TRBV9 and TRBJ2-2, with 11 bases identical to TRBD1. Sequenced input: naive CD4+ T cells from blood. CDR3 region: CASSDRDRGSGELFF. The CDR3 coding sequence is TGTGCCAGCAGCGACCGGGACAGGGGGTCTGGGGAGCTGTTTTTT.